This TCR beta chain was found in a study of shared clonotypes between healthy human individuals. Background on the study: The cohort comprised a couple of women and a few men. Their ages spanned 18 to 49 years. Study-wide findings and caveats: Sharing of clonotypes among donors was expected to vary with sequencing depth.

Only Caucasian adults living in Nashville, Tennessee served as donors. As regards this clone: Its cognate antigen is unknown. This likely came from a read error, as a far larger clone is one base away.

Original analysis: Filtering was not the same, since immunoSEQ gave junction-only sequences without quality scores. Method: immunoSEQ multiplex PCR; TCRdb's copy keeps in-frame clones and lacks some. That table furnishes V, J and clone size, whereas the DNA furnished D and trimming. The repertoire includes roughly 490,000 clones, over 65% of them detected once, and under 15% sits in the top ten. CDR3 length: 13 amino acids. CDR1 is SNHLY and CDR2 is FYNNEI in the germline V gene. Sequencing was done on a sample of PBMCs. The source of this sequence is a woman aged 40 to 50 in good health. Some clones in this sample may be carry-over from other donors' samples. The V call is TRBV2, the J call TRBJ1-5, with a tentative D call TRBD1 (6 bases). CDR3 nucleotide sequence: TGTGCCAGCGGGACACTTAGCAAACAGCCCCAGCATTTT. Its protein product is CASGTLSKQPQHF.